This T cell receptor (beta chain) was recovered during a study of radiotherapy plus CTLA-4 blockade in lung cancer. Overall study context: Around 19% of patients responded objectively, and about 33% achieved disease control. Study findings and constraints: In blood, after radiotherapy plus ipilimumab, tumor-derived TCR clones expanded.

Clones were sequenced by immunoSEQ multiplex PCR, and TCRdb holds only the in-frame ones, with some missing. In the table there are about 38,000 clones, about 68% of which are singletons. A word on this clone: Its matching antigen is unknown.

Trimming shortened V by 4 bases and J by 0 bases, and 14 bases separated the two germline ends. This CDR3 has 16 residues. The germline V gene encodes CDR1 LGHNA and CDR2 YSLEER. The source material was peripheral blood, sampled from a patient treated with radiotherapy plus ipilimumab. The receptor was isolated from a human donor with non-small cell lung cancer who had stable disease on radiotherapy plus ipilimumab. This chain uses TRBV4-3 with TRBJ2-3; D gene ambiguous. CDR3 sequence reads: CASSLESSVSTDTQYF. The CDR3 bases are TGCGCCAGCAGCCTTGAGTCTTCTGTTAGCACAGATACGCAGTATTTT.